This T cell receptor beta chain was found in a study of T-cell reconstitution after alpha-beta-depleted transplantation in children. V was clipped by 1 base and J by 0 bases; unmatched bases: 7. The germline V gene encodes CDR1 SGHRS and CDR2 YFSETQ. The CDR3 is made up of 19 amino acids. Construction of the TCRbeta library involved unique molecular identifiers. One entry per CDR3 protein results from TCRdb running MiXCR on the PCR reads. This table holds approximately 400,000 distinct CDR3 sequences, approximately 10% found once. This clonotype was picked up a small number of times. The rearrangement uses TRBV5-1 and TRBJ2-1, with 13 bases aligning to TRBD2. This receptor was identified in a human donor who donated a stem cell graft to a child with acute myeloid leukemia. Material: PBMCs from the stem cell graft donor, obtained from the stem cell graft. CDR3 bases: TGCGCCAGCAGCTTGAGGGGACTAGCGGGATCTAACTCCTACAATGAGCAGTTCTTC. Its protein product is CASSLRGLAGSNSYNEQFF.